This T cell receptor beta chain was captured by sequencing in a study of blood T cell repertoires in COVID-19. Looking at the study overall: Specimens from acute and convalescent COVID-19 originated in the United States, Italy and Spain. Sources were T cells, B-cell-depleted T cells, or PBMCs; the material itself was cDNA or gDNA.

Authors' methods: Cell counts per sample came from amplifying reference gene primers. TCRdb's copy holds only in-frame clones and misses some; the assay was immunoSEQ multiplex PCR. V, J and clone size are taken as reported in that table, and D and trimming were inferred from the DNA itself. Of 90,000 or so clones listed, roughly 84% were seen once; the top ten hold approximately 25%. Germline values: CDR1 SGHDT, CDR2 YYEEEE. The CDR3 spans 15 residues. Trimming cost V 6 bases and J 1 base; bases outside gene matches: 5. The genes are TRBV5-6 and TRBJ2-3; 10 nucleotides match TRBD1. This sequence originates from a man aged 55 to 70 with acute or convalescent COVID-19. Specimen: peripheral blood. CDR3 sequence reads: CASNPGQGRTDTQYF. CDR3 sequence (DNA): TGTGCCAGCAACCCGGGACAGGGGCGCACAGATACGCAGTATTTT.